A selection of T cell receptor beta chains follows, all from one sample in a study of blood T cell repertoires in COVID-19. Using immunoSEQ multiplex PCR, the repertoire was profiled, and TCRdb retains in-frame clones only, with some absent. The table records under 450,000 clones, 83% of them present only once. The source material was PBMCs or T cells enriched from blood (not recorded which). These receptors were taken from a woman aged 45-59 years who had recovered from COVID-19. Each CDR3 is given with its conserved first and last residue. The D gene is left open where the match is weak. The listing skips clone size in some rows; elsewhere it reads once, few, many or a size class.

TRBD1 TRBJ1-1 TRBV6-5 NA CASSYSQGANTEAFF TGTGCCAGCAGTTACTCACAGGGGGCAAACACTGAAGCTTTCTTT
NA TRBJ1-3 TRBV7-8 NA CASSLGAAGLSGNTIYF TGTGCCAGCAGCTTAGGAGCAGCGGGCCTCTCTGGAAACACCATATATTTT
TRBD1 TRBJ1-1 TRBV7-9 NA CASSLIGQAMNTEAFF TGTGCCAGCAGCTTAATAGGACAGGCGATGAACACTGAAGCTTTCTTT
TRBD1 TRBJ1-1 TRBV7-2 once CASSRRPGQGLMNTEAFF TGTGCCAGCAGCCGCAGACCGGGACAGGGGCTCATGAACACTGAAGCTTTCTTT
NA TRBJ1-2 TRBV19 once CASRQYGYTF TGTGCCAGTAGACAGTATGGCTACACCTTC
NA TRBJ1-5 TRBV20-1 NA CSASPLQGLQPQHF TGCAGTGCTAGTCCCCTGCAGGGACTACAGCCCCAGCATTTT
NA TRBJ2-7 TRBV3-1/TRBV3-2 NA CASSHGPKRSSYEQYF TGTGCCAGCAGCCACGGCCCTAAGCGGAGCTCCTACGAGCAGTACTTC
TRBD1 TRBJ2-7 TRBV5-1 NA CASSSETGTGNTEQYF TGCGCCAGCAGCTCCGAAACCGGGACAGGGAACACCGAGCAGTACTTC
NA TRBJ1-1 TRBV5-1 NA CASSLAGFNTEAFF TGCGCCAGCAGCTTGGCCGGGTTCAACACTGAAGCTTTCTTT
TRBD1 TRBJ2-1 TRBV5-1 NA CASSPSSRDRVLFF TGCGCCAGCAGCCCATCCTCCCGGGACAGGGTCTTGTTCTTC
NA TRBJ2-7 TRBV7-2 NA CASSSEGTYEQYF TGTGCCAGCAGCTCTGAGGGTACCTACGAGCAGTACTTC